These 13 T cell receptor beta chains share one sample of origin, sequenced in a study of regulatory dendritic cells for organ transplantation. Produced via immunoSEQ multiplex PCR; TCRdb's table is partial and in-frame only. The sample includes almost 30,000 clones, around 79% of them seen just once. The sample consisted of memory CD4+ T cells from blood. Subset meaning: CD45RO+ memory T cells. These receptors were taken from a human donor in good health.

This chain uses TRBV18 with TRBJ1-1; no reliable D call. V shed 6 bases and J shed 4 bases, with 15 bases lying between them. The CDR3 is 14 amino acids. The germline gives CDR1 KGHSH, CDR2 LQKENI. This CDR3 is CASSPREGGTEAFF. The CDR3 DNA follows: TGTGCCAGCTCCCCCAGAGAGGGTGGCACTGAAGCTTTCTTT.

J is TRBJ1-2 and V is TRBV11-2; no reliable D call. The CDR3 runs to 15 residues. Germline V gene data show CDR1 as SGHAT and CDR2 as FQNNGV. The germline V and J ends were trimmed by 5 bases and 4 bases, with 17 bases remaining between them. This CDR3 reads CASSVVGPGVYGYTF. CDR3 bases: TGTGCCAGCAGCGTAGTCGGACCGGGAGTCTATGGCTACACCTTC.

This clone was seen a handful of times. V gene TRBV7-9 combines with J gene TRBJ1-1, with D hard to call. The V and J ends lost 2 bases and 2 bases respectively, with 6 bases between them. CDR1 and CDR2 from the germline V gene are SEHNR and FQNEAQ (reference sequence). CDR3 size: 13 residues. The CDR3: CASSLLSNTEAFF. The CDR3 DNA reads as TGTGCCAGCAGCTTACTTTCCAACACTGAAGCTTTCTTT.

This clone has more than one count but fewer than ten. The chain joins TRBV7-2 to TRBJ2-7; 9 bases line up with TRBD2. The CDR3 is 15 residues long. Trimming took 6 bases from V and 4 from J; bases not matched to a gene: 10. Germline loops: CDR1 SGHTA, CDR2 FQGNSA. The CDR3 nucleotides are TGTGCCAGCAGTTCGAGCGGGGGGAAGCAATACGAGCAGTACTTC. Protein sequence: CASSSSGGKQYEQYF.

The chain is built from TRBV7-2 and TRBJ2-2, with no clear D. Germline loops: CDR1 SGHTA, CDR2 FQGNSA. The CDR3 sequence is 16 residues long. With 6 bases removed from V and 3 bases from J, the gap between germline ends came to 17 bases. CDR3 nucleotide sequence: TGTGCCAGCAGTCTGACGCCGGCATTGGACACCGGGGAGCTGTTTTTT. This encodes CASSLTPALDTGELFF.

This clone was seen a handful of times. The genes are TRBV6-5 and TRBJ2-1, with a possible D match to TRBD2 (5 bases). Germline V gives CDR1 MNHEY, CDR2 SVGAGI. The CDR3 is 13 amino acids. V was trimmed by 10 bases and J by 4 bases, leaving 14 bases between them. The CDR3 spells CATTRGWYNEQFF. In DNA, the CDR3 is TGTGCCACGACACGGGGTTGGTACAATGAGCAGTTCTTC.

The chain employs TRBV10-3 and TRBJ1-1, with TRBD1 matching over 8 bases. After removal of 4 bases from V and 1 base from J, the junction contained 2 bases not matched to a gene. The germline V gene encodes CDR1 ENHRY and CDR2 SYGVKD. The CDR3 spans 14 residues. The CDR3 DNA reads TGTGCCATCAGTGTTACAGGGGGGAACACTGAAGCTTTCTTT. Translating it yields CAISVTGGNTEAFF.

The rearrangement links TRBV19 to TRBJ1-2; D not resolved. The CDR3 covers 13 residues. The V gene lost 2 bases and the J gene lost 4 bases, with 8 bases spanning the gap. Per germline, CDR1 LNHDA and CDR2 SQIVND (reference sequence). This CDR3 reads CASSIPASYGYTF. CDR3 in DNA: TGTGCCAGTAGTATACCCGCCAGCTATGGCTACACCTTC.

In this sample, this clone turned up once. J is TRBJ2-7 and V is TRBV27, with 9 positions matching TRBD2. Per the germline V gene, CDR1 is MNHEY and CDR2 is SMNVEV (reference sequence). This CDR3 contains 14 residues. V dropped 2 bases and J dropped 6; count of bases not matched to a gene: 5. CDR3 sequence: CASSLKRGAIEQYF. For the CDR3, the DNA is TGTGCCAGCAGTTTAAAGCGGGGGGCAATCGAGCAGTACTTC.

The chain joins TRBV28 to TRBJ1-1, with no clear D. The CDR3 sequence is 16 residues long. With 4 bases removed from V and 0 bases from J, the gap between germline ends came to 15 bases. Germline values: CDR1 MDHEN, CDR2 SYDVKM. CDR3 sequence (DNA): TGTGCCAGCAGTTCGGGCACGACAACTTTGAACACTGAAGCTTTCTTT. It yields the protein CASSSGTTTLNTEAFF. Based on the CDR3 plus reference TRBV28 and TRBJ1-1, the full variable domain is DVKVTQSSRYLVKRTGEKVFLECVQDMDHENMFWYRQDPGLGLRLIYFSYDVKMKEKGDIPEGYSVSREKKERFSLILESASTNQTSMYLCASSSGTTTLNTEAFFGQGTRLTVV.

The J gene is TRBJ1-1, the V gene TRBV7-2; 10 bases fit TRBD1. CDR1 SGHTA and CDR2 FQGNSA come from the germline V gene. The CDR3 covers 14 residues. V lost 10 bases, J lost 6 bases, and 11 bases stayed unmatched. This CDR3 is CATKSGTGDAEAFF. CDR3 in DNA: TGTGCCACCAAATCCGGGACAGGGGATGCTGAAGCTTTCTTT.

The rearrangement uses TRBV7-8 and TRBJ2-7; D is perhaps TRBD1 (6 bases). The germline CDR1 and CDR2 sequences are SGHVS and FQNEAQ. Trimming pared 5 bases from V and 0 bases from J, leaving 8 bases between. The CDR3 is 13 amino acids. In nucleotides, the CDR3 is TGTGCCAGCAGCGAACAGGGCTCCTACGAGCAGTACTTC. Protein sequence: CASSEQGSYEQYF.

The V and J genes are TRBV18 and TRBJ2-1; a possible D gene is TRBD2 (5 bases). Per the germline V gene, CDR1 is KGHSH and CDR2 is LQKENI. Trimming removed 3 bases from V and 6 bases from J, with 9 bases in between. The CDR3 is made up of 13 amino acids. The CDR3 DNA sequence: TGTGCCAGCTCACCCGGTCGGGGCAATGAGCAGTTCTTC. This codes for CASSPGRGNEQFF.